These 6 T cell receptor beta chains were all obtained from the same sample, sequenced in a study of shared clonotypes between healthy human individuals. Clones were sequenced by immunoSEQ multiplex PCR, and TCRdb holds only the in-frame ones, with some missing. The sample has 1.5 million to 2.5 million clones; about 95% are singletons. Positive CCR7 selection of CD45RO-negative cells yielded the naive CD8 cells, and terminally differentiated effector memory CD45RA+ cells were excluded. Sequencing was done on a sample of naive CD8+ T cells sorted from blood. The source of these receptors is a man between 18 and 29 years old in good health.

This clone was counted only a few times. The genes are TRBV2 and TRBJ1-2; 7 bases align to TRBD1. CDR1 is SNHLY, CDR2 FYNNEI, per germline. The CDR3 loop spans 11 amino acids. V shed 7 bases, J shed 8 bases, and the junction held 4 bases outside the gene matches. The CDR3 loop is CASITGDGYTF. The CDR3 DNA reads as TGTGCCAGCATTACAGGGGACGGCTACACCTTC.

This chain connects TRBV2 to TRBJ2-1; 12 nucleotides agree with TRBD2. Germline V lookup: CDR1 SNHLY, CDR2 FYNNEI. This CDR3 contains 17 residues. The junction had 13 bases not matched to a gene; V was cut back by 6 bases and J by 7 bases. The CDR3 nucleotides read TGTGCCAGCAGGGGTAGATGGACTAGCGGGAACGGTAATGAGCAGTTCTTC. Translated: CASRGRWTSGNGNEQFF.

The rearrangement links TRBV9 to TRBJ1-2; D perhaps matches TRBD1 (5 bases). The CDR3 spans 14 residues. Germline values: CDR1 SGDLS, CDR2 YYNGEE. Trimming removed 0 bases at V and 4 bases at J, with 10 bases between. The CDR3 region has the DNA TGTGCCAGCAGCGTAGGGGACGGCCTCTATGGCTACACCTTC. Its translation is CASSVGDGLYGYTF.

The chain uses TRBV2 and TRBJ2-3; 7 bases line up with TRBD2. V gave up 1 base and J gave up 0 bases; unmatched junction bases: 10. This CDR3 spans 18 amino acids. Germline CDR1 is SNHLY and CDR2 is FYNNEI. CDR3: CASSEGVAGYSSTDTQYF. The CDR3 bases are TGTGCCAGCAGTGAAGGGGTAGCGGGTTATTCTAGCACAGATACGCAGTATTTT.

As to this clone: The same CDR3 arises from other DNA sequences in this sample as well. The chain recombines TRBV19 with TRBJ2-7; D ambiguous. This CDR3 contains 13 residues. Per the germline V gene, CDR1 is LNHDA and CDR2 is SQIVND (reference sequence). V was cut by 0 bases and J by 0 bases, with 3 bases left in between. The CDR3 bases are TGTGCCAGTAGTATAGACGTCTCCTACGAGCAGTACTTC. Protein product: CASSIDVSYEQYF.

The chain carries TRBV10-3 and TRBJ2-1; 11 positions agree with TRBD1. Germline CDR1 and CDR2: ENHRY and SYGVKD. V lost 0 bases to trimming and J lost 7 bases; unmatched junction nucleotides: 2. The CDR3 has 15 residues. The CDR3 coding sequence is TGTGCCATCAGTGAGTCGGGACAGGGGGGGAATGAGCAGTTCTTC. As protein: CAISESGQGGNEQFF.